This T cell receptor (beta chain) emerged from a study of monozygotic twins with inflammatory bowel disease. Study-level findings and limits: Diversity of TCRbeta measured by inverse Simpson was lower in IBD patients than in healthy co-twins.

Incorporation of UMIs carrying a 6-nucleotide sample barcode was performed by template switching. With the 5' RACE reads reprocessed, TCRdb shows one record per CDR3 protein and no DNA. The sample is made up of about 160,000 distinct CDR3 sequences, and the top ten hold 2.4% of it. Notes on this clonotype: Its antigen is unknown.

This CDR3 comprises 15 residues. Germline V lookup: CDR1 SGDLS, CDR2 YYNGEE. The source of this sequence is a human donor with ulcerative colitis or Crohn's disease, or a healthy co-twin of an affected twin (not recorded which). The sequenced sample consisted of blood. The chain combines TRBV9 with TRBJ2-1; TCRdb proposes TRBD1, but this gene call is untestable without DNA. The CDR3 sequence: CASSIGQGLYNEQFF.